One and the same sample provided the 8 T cell receptor beta chains below, sequenced in a study of blood T cell repertoires in COVID-19. Sequencing was performed with immunoSEQ multiplex PCR; in TCRdb, only in-frame clones are kept and a portion is missing. The sample has fewer than 500,000 clones; roughly 90% are singletons. The sample comprised PBMCs or T cells enriched from blood (not recorded which). The receptors originated from a woman aged 30 to 39 with acute COVID-19.

The genes are TRBV10-1 and TRBJ2-3; D uncertain. The germline V gene has CDR1 WNHNN and CDR2 SYGVQD (reference sequence). V lost 0 bases, J lost 1 base, and 2 bases lay in between. There are 13 residues in the CDR3. DNA for the CDR3: TGCGCCAGCAGTGAGTCCGGCACAGATACGCAGTATTTT. This sequence encodes CASSESGTDTQYF.

The chain has TRBV7-3 and TRBJ2-3; 8 nucleotides align to TRBD1. The germline gives CDR1 SGHTA, CDR2 FQGTGA. The CDR3 spans 15 residues. The junction had 8 bases not matched to a gene; V was cut back by 5 bases and J by 4 bases. In nucleotides, the CDR3 is TGTGCCAGCAGCCCGAACAGGGGGTTCGCAGATACGCAGTATTTT. This sequence encodes CASSPNRGFADTQYF.

This sequence joins TRBV9 and TRBJ2-3, with TRBD2 matching over 11 bases. Germline V gene data show CDR1 as SGDLS and CDR2 as YYNGEE. Losses at the gene ends were 4 bases for V and 1 base for J; bases not matched to a gene: 14. This CDR3 is 19 amino acids long. The DNA for the CDR3 is TGTGCCAGCAGCTCTAATGGGGCTAGCGGGGGGTGGCGCACAGATACGCAGTATTTT. Protein product: CASSSNGASGGWRTDTQYF.

The chain couples TRBV7-9 to TRBJ2-7; 7 bases align to TRBD1. Germline lookup yields CDR1 SEHNR and CDR2 FQNEAQ (reference sequence). With V trimmed by 2 bases and J by 4 bases, 2 bases remained unmatched. This CDR3 spans 13 amino acids. CDR3 sequence (DNA): TGTGCCAGCAGCTTATCGGGACAGTACGAGCAGTACTTC. This sequence encodes CASSLSGQYEQYF.

The chain has TRBV5-1 and TRBJ2-2, with 8 bases identical to TRBD1. The germline V gene has CDR1 SGHRS and CDR2 YFSETQ. The CDR3 extends over 15 amino acids. The V segment lost 4 bases and the J segment 6 bases; nucleotides outside the gene matches: 8. In DNA form, the CDR3 reads TGCGCCAGCAGCGCGACAGGGGAATATGCCGGGGAGCTGTTTTTT. Translated, it gives CASSATGEYAGELFF. Together with reference TRBV5-1 and TRBJ2-2, the CDR3 gives the full variable domain: KAGVTQTPRYLIKTRGQQVTLSCSPISGHRSVSWYQQTPGQGLQFLFEYFSETQRNKGNFPGRFSGRQFSNSRSEMNVSTLELGDSALYLCASSATGEYAGELFFGEGSRLTVL.

The CDR3 nucleotides are TGTGCCAGCAGCTTGGGCGGGGAGCAGTACTTC. Its translation is CASSLGGEQYF. This rearrangement joins TRBV5-5 to TRBJ2-7; a possible D gene is TRBD2 (5 bases). V was cut by 0 bases and J by 7 bases, with 5 bases left in between. The CDR3 spans 11 residues. Germline assignment: CDR1 SGHKS and CDR2 YYEKEE (reference sequence). The full variable domain, completed using reference TRBV5-5 and TRBJ2-7, is DAGVTQSPTHLIKTRGQQVTLRCSPISGHKSVSWYQQVLGQGPQFIFQYYEKEERGRGNFPDRFSARQFPNYSSELNVNALLLGDSALYLCASSLGGEQYFGPGTRLTVT.

The chain links TRBV11-2 to TRBJ1-1; no definite D call. The CDR3 extends over 11 amino acids. V lost 1 base to trimming and J lost 8 bases, with 5 bases between them. Germline V gene sequence: CDR1 SGHAT, CDR2 FQNNGV. The CDR3 DNA reads as TGTGCCAGCAGCTTAGTAGCGGAAGCTTTCTTT. This translates into CASSLVAEAFF.

This sequence joins TRBV2 and TRBJ2-7, with no clear D. The CDR3 runs 12 residues. V dropped 2 bases and J dropped 7 bases, with 9 bases sitting between them. Germline values: CDR1 SNHLY, CDR2 FYNNEI. CDR3 protein: CASSEFSDEQYF. In nucleotides, the CDR3 is TGTGCCAGCAGTGAATTTAGTGATGAGCAGTACTTC.